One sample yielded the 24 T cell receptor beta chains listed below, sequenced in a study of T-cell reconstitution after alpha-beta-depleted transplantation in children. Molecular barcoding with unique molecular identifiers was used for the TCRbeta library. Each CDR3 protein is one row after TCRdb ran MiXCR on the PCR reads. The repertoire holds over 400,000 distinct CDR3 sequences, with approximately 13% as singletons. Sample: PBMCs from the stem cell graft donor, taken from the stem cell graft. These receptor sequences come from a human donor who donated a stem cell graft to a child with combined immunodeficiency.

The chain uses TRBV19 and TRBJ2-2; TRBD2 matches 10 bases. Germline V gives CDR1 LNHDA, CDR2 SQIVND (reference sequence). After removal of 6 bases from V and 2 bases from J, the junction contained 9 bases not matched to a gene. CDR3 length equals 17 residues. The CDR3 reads CASRDPSGGYNTGELFF. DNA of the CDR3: TGTGCCAGTAGGGATCCTAGCGGGGGTTACAACACCGGGGAGCTGTTTTTT. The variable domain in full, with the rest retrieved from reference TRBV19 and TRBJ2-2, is DGGITQSPKYLFRKEGQNVTLSCEQNLNHDAMYWYRQDPGQGLRLIYYSQIVNDFQKGDIAEGYSVSREKKESFPLTVTSAQKNPTAFYLCASRDPSGGYNTGELFFGEGSRLTVL.

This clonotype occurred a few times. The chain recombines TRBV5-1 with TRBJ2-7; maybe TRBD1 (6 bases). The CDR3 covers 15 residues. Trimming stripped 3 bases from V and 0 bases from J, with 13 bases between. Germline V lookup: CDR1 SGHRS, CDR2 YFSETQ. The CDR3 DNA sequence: TGCGCCAGCAGCTCCCTTGACAGGTCCTCCTACGAGCAGTACTTC. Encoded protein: CASSSLDRSSYEQYF. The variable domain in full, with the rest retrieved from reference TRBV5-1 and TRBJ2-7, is KAGVTQTPRYLIKTRGQQVTLSCSPISGHRSVSWYQQTPGQGLQFLFEYFSETQRNKGNFPGRFSGRQFSNSRSEMNVSTLELGDSALYLCASSSLDRSSYEQYFGPGTRLTVT.

The chain's CDR3 is CASSTVAGVYNEQFF. The CDR3 coding sequence is TGTGCCAGCAGCACGGTAGCGGGAGTCTACAATGAGCAGTTCTTC. The chain links TRBV7-2 to TRBJ2-1; 9 nucleotides line up with TRBD2. The ends lost 5 bases at V and 3 bases at J; junction bases unmatched: 5. CDR1 is SGHTA, CDR2 FQGNSA, per germline. The CDR3 contains 15 residues.

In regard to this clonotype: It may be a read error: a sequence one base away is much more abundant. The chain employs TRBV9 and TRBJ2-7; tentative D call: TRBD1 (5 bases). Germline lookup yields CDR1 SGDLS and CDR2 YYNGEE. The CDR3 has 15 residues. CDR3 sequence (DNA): TGTTCCAGCAGCCTTTCGGGCAGGGCAACCTACGAGCAGTACTTC. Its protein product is CSSSLSGRATYEQYF.

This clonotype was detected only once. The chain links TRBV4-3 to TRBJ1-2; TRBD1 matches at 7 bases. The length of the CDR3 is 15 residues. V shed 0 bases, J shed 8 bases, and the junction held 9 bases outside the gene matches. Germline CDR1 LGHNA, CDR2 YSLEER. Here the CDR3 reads CASSQDSTGVHGYTF. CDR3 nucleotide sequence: TGCGCCAGCAGCCAAGATTCAACAGGGGTTCACGGCTACACCTTC.

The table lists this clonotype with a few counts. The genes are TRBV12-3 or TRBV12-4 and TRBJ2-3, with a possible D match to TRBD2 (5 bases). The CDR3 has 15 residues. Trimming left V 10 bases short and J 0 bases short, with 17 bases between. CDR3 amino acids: CATNGPRGSTDTQYF. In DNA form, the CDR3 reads TGTGCCACCAATGGACCTCGAGGGAGCACAGATACGCAGTATTTT.

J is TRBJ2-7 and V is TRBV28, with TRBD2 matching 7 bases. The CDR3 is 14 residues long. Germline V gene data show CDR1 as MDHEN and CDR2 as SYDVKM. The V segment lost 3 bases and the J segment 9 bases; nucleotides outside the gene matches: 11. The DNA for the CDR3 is TGTGCCAGCAGTTTCCAACCGGGGACGGGGGGGCAGTACTTC. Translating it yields CASSFQPGTGGQYF.

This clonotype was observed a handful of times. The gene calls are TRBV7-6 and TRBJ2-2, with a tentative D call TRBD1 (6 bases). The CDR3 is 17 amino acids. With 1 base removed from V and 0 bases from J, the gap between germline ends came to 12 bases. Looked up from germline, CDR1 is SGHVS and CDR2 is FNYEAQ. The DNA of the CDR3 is TGTGCCAGCAGCTTAGTTCAAGGGACACCGAACACCGGGGAGCTGTTTTTT. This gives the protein CASSLVQGTPNTGELFF.

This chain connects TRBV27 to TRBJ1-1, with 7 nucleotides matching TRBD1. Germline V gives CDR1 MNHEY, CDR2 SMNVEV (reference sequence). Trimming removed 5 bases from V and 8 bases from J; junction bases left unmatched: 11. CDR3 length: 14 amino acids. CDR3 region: CASSPETGRGEAFF. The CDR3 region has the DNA TGTGCCAGCAGTCCAGAGACAGGGAGGGGAGAAGCTTTCTTT.

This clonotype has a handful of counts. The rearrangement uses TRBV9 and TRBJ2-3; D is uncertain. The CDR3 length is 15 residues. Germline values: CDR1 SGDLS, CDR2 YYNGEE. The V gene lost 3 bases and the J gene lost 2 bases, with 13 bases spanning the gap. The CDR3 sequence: CASSADNSITDTQYF. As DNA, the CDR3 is TGTGCCAGCAGCGCCGATAACTCAATCACAGATACGCAGTATTTT. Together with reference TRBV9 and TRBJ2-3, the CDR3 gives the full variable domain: DSGVTQTPKHLITATGQRVTLRCSPRSGDLSVYWYQQSLDQGLQFLIQYYNGEERAKGNILERFSAQQFPDLHSELNLSSLELGDSALYFCASSADNSITDTQYFGPGTRLTVL.

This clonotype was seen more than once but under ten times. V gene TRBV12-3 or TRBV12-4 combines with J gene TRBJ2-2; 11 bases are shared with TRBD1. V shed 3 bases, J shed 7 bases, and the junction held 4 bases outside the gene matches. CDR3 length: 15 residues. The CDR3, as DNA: TGTGCCAGCAGTTTGGGGACAGGGGGTGACGGGGAGCTGTTTTTT. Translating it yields CASSLGTGGDGELFF.

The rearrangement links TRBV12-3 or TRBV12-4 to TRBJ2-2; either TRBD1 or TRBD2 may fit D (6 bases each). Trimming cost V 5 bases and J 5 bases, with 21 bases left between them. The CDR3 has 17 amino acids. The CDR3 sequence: CASSREESGGRTGELFF. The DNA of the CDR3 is TGTGCCAGCAGTCGTGAGGAGTCCGGGGGCAGGACCGGGGAGCTGTTTTTT.

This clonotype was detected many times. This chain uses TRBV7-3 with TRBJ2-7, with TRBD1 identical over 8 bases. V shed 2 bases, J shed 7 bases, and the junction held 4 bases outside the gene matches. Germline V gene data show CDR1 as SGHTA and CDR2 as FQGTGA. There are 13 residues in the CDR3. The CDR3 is CASSLAGGGEQYF. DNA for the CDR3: TGTGCCAGCAGCTTAGCAGGGGGCGGGGAGCAGTACTTC. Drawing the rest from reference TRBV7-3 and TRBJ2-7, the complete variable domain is GAGVSQTPSNKVTEKGKYVELRCDPISGHTALYWYRQSLGQGPEFLIYFQGTGAADDSGLPNDRFFAVRPEGSVSTLKIQRTERGDSAVYLCASSLAGGGEQYFGPGTRLTVT.

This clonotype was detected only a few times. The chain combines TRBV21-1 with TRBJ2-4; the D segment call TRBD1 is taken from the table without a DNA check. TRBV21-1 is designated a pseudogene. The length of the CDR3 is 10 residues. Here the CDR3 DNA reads TGTGCCAGCAGACAGGGAGTTCAGTACTTC. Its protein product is CASRQGVQYF.

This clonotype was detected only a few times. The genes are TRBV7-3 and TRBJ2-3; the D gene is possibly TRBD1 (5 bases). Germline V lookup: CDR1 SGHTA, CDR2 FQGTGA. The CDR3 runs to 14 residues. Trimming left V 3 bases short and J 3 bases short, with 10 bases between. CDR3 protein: CASSFQGLTDTQYF. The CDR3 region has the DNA TGTGCCAGCAGCTTTCAGGGTTTGACAGATACGCAGTATTTT.

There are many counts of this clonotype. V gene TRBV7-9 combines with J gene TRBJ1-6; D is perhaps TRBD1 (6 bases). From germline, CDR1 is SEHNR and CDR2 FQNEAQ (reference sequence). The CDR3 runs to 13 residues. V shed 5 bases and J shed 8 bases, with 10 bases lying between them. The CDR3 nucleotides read TGTGCCAGCAGCCAGGGGCTGGATTCACCCCTCCACTTT. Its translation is CASSQGLDSPLHF.

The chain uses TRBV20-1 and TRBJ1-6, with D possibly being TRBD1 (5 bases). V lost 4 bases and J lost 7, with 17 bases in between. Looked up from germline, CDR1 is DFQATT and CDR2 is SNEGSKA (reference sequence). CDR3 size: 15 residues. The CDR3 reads CSATRDSVGNSPLHF. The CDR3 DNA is TGCAGTGCTACTCGGGACTCCGTGGGCAATTCACCCCTCCACTTT.

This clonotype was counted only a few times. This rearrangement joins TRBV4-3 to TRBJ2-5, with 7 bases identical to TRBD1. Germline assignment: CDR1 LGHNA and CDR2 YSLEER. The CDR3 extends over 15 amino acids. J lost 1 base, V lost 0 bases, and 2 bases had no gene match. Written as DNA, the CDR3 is TGCGCCAGCAGCCAAGACCGGGACAGCCAAGAGACCCAGTACTTC. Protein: CASSQDRDSQETQYF.

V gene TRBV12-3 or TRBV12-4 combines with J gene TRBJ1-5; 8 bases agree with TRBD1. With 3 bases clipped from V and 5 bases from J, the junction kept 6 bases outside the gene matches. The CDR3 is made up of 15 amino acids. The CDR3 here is CASSFRTGRDQPQHF. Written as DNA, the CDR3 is TGTGCCAGCAGTTTTAGGACAGGGCGGGATCAGCCCCAGCATTTT.

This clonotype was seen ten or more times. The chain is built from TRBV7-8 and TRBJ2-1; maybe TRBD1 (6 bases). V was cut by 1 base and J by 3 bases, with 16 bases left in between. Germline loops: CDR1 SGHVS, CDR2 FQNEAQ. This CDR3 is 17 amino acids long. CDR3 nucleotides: TGTGCCAGCAGCTTAGGGTCTTTGGGACAATTCTACAATGAGCAGTTCTTC. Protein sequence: CASSLGSLGQFYNEQFF.

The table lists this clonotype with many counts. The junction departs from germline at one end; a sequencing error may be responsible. CDR3 coding DNA: TGTGCCAGCAGCTCGGACAGGAGCACAGATACGCAGTATTTT. Protein: CASSSDRSTDTQYF. The rearrangement links TRBV5-1 to TRBJ2-3, with 7 bases matching TRBD1. Germline-derived CDR1 and CDR2 are SGHRS and YFSETQ. The CDR3 runs 14 residues.

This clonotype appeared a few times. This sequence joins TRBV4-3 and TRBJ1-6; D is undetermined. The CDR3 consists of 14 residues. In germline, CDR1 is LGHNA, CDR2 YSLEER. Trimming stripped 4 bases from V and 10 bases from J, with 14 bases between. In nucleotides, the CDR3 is TGCGCCAGCAGCCCTCAGCTGGGGTACTCACCCCTCCACTTT. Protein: CASSPQLGYSPLHF.

The chain's CDR3 is CASSPWTSGGPEQFF. CDR3 bases: TGCGCCAGCAGCCCTTGGACTAGCGGGGGGCCCGAGCAGTTCTTC. The genes are TRBV4-3 and TRBJ2-1, with 14 nucleotides matching TRBD2. V lost 4 bases to trimming and J lost 10 bases; unmatched junction nucleotides: 6. In germline, CDR1 is LGHNA, CDR2 YSLEER. The CDR3 is 15 amino acids.

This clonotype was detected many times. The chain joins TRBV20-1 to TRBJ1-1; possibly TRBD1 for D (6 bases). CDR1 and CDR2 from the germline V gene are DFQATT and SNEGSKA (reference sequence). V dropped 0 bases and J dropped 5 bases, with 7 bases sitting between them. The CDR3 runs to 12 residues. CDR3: CSAREGGTEAFF. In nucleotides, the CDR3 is TGCAGTGCTAGAGAAGGGGGGACTGAAGCTTTCTTT.